This T cell receptor beta chain was sequenced during a study of blood T cell repertoires in COVID-19. Across the whole study: Researchers got acute and convalescent COVID-19 samples from the United States, Italy and Spain. T cells, B-cell-depleted T cells, or PBMCs provided the cDNA or gDNA that served as material.

The junction had 11 bases not matched to a gene; V was cut back by 7 bases and J by 6 bases. This CDR3 comprises 15 residues. Germline-derived CDR1 and CDR2 are SNHLY and FYNNEI. Original methodology: The authors estimated nucleated cell counts from reference gene primer amplification. Assay used: immunoSEQ multiplex PCR; TCRdb lists only in-frame clones, some missing. The V and J calls and clone size are taken from that table; D and trimming were inferred from the DNA. The sample lists roughly 27,000 clones, about 75% occurring once. This clonotype was sampled from a man older than 75 with active or convalescent COVID-19. The sequencing input was peripheral blood. This sequence joins TRBV2 and TRBJ2-3; TRBD2 matches at 9 bases. The CDR3 bases are TGTGCCAGCATTTGGACAGCGGGGGGTGGTGATACGCAGTATTTT. Protein sequence: CASIWTAGGGDTQYF.